The clone carrying this T cell receptor (beta chain) has only a few counts. No antigen is known for it. It was with a sample-barcoded 5' primer and a J-beta primer mix that a second PCR of roughly 7 to 12 cycles was run. Each cDNA was tagged by a template-switch adaptor containing 12 random nucleotides. Sequencing recovered at least 2.5 million CDR3-containing paired-end reads from each sample. TCRdb itself ran the 5' RACE reads through MiXCR, one entry per CDR3 protein. The sample carries approximately 1,000,000 distinct CDR3 sequences, roughly 45% recorded once. This CDR3 spans 14 amino acids. CDR1 and CDR2 (germline): DFQATT, SNEGSKA (reference sequence). Trimming pared 1 base from V and 2 bases from J, leaving 6 bases between. These data originate in a study of blood T cells in healthy people across ages. Findings of the study overall: A greater number of naive CD4+ cells and higher diversity distinguished long-lived donors from aged donors.

PBMCs numbering at least 6 million were isolated per sample. This TCR derives from a woman in her sixties or seventies in good health. The chain links TRBV20-1 to TRBJ1-6; D unresolved. Sequencing was carried out using blood. CDR3 in amino acids: CSARVGAYNSPLHF. CDR3 coding DNA: TGCAGTGCTAGAGTGGGCGCCTATAATTCACCCCTCCACTTT.